Listed here is a single TCR beta chain. The authors' processing: The assay estimated nucleated cells by amplifying reference gene primers. Only in-frame clones appear in the TCRdb table, and some are missing; sequencing was by immunoSEQ multiplex PCR. That table furnishes V, J and clone size, whereas the DNA furnished D and trimming. This sample has tens of thousands of clones; around 90% occur once, and the top ten carry roughly 14%. The sample belongs to a study of blood T cell repertoires in COVID-19. Study overall: The study drew acute and convalescent COVID-19 samples from the United States, Italy and Spain. The analysed material was cDNA or gDNA that came from T cells, B-cell-depleted T cells, or PBMCs.

The CDR3 runs 16 residues. Germline V gene lookup returns CDR1 LGHDT and CDR2 YNNKEL (reference sequence). The trim removed 3 bases at V and 6 bases at J, leaving 11 bases unmatched. The sequencing sample was made of peripheral blood. This sequence was found in a human donor in a cohort sampled during active COVID-19. The donor label of this sample is uncertain. The genes are TRBV3-1 (or the pseudogene TRBV3-2) and TRBJ2-1; 7 bases map to TRBD2. The CDR3 is CASSHLLALRGNEQFF. The CDR3 nucleotides read TGTGCCAGCAGCCACTTACTAGCGCTTAGAGGCAATGAGCAGTTCTTC.